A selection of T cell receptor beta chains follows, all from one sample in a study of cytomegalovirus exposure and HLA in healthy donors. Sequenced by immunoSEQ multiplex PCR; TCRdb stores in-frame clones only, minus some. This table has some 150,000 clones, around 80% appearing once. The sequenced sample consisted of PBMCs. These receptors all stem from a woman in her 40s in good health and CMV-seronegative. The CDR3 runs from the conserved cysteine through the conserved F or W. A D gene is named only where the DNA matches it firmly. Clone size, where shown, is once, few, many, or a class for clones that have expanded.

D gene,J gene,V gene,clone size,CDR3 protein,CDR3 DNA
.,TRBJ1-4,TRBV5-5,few,CASSSEGVTNEKLFF,TGTGCCAGCAGCTCGGAAGGGGTGACTAATGAAAAACTGTTTTTT
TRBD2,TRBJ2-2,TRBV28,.,CASPSGVTGELFF,TGTGCCAGCCCAAGCGGGGTTACCGGGGAGCTGTTTTTT
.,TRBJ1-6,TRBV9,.,CASSGQSFNSPLHF,TGTGCCAGCAGCGGACAGTCCTTTAATTCACCCCTCCACTTT
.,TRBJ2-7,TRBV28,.,CASTPRQVHRNEQYF,TGTGCCAGCACCCCCCGACAGGTACACCGGAATGAGCAGTACTTC
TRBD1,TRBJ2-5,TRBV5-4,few,CASSPLQGIQETQYF,TGTGCCAGCAGCCCATTACAGGGGATACAAGAGACCCAGTACTTC
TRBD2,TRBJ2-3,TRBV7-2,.,CASSLTSWTSPKEYF,TGTGCCAGCAGCTTAACCTCCTGGACTAGCCCCAAGGAGTATTTT
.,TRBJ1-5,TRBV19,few,CASSIHPRGNQPQHF,TGTGCCAGTAGTATACACCCGAGGGGCAATCAGCCCCAGCATTTT
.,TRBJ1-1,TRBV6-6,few,CASSFSTAHTEAFF,TGTGCCAGCAGTTTCTCGACTGCACACACTGAAGCTTTCTTT
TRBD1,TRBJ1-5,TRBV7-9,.,CASSSGGTGASQPQHF,TGTGCCAGCAGCTCCGGGGGGACAGGGGCTAGTCAGCCCCAGCATTTT
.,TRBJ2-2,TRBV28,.,CASSLVSLQGGELFF,TGTGCCAGCAGTTTAGTCTCGCTTCAGGGCGGGGAGCTGTTTTTT
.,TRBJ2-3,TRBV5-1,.,CASSPGMADTQYF,TGCGCCAGCAGCCCAGGAATGGCAGATACGCAGTATTTT
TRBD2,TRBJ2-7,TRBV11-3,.,CASSRGTSDIYEQYF,TGTGCCAGCAGCCGGGGGACTAGCGATATCTACGAGCAGTACTTC
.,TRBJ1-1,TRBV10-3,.,CAISEGSGTEAFF,TGTGCCATCAGTGAGGGGAGCGGCACTGAAGCTTTCTTT
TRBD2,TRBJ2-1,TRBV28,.,CASSLSTTSGGNEQFF,TGTGCCAGCAGTTTATCGACGACTAGCGGGGGAAATGAGCAGTTCTTC
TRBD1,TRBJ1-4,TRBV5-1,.,CASSFSPDRVGEKLFF,TGCGCCAGCAGCTTCAGCCCGGACAGGGTAGGGGAAAAACTGTTTTTT
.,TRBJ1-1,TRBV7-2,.,CASSLTGQWAFF,TGTGCCAGCAGCTTGACAGGACAGTGGGCTTTCTTT
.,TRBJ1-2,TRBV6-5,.,CASSYSMASGYTF,TGTGCCAGCAGTTACTCGATGGCCAGTGGCTACACCTTC
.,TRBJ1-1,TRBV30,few,CACPRSNTEAFF,TGTGCCTGTCCCAGGTCTAACACTGAAGCTTTCTTT
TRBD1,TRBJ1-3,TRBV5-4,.,CASSGGTGVGNTIYF,TGTGCCAGCAGCGGAGGGACAGGGGTCGGAAACACCATATATTTT
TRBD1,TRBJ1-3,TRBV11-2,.,CASSSRDRSSNTIYF,TGTGCCAGCAGCTCTCGGGACAGGTCGTCGAACACCATATATTTT
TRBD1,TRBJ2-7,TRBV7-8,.,CASSLGGTGGYEQYF,TGTGCCAGCAGCCTCGGAGGTACAGGGGGCTACGAGCAGTACTTC
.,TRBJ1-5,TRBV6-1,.,CATPGGYSNQPQHF,TGTGCCACCCCAGGAGGGTATAGCAATCAGCCCCAGCATTTT
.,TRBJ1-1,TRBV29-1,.,CSVGLQRAFF,TGCAGCGTTGGGCTACAGAGAGCTTTCTTT
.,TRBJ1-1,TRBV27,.,CASSFMGRAFF,TGTGCCAGCAGTTTTATGGGGAGGGCTTTCTTT
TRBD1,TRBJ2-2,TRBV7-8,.,CASSLDRGGLNTGELFF,TGTGCCAGCAGCCTGGACAGGGGGGGGTTGAACACCGGGGAGCTGTTTTTT
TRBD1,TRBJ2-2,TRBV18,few,CASSPGQGDTGELFF,TGTGCCAGCTCACCGGGACAGGGCGACACCGGGGAGCTGTTTTTT
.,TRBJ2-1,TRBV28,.,CASTPARMENEQFF,TGTGCCAGCACCCCAGCGAGGATGGAAAATGAGCAGTTCTTC
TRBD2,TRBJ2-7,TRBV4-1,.,CASSRLGGLAGTEQYF,TGCGCCAGCAGCCGTCTGGGAGGACTAGCGGGAACCGAGCAGTACTTC